This T cell receptor (beta chain) came from a study of T-cell memory formation after mild COVID-19. The CDR3 is made up of 16 amino acids. Germline loops: CDR1 LNHDA, CDR2 SQIVND (reference sequence). V was shortened by 5 bases and J by 0 bases, with 15 bases between the two germline ends. Constant-segment-primed 5'RACE gave TCR alpha and TCR beta cDNA libraries with sample barcodes and UMIs. TCRdb redid the calling of the 5' RACE reads with MiXCR, one entry per CDR3 protein. The sample contains approximately 45,000 distinct CDR3 sequences, 5.5% to 8.5% of which appear only once. This clonotype was observed a few times.

The clonotype comes from an adult who had mild COVID-19 (a few samples of this study predate the infection). Cell type and time point are not known. The specimen sequenced was PBMCs or a T cell subset sorted from them (not recorded which). J is TRBJ2-3 and V is TRBV19; D is perhaps TRBD1 or TRBD2 (6 bases each). The CDR3 here is CASSPVGGASTDTQYF. The CDR3 nucleotides read TGTGCCAGTAGTCCAGTCGGGGGCGCGAGCACAGATACGCAGTATTTT.